This TCR beta chain was documented in a study of blood T cell repertoires in COVID-19. Across the whole study: The United States, Italy and Spain were the sources of the acute and convalescent COVID-19 samples. In each case, the material was cDNA or gDNA derived from T cells, B-cell-depleted T cells, or PBMCs.

Germline CDR1 SGHRS, CDR2 YFSETQ. V dropped 2 bases and J dropped 6; count of bases not matched to a gene: 3. The length of the CDR3 is 15 residues. This clone showed up just once. Followed longitudinally, the Seattle patients had been enrolled during active infection. Per the original methods: Estimated nucleated cell counts came from reference gene primer amplification. TCRdb's copy holds only in-frame clones and misses some; the assay was immunoSEQ multiplex PCR. Clonal size and the V and J genes are those of that table, whereas D and trimming came from the DNA. This table has about 120,000 clones, approximately 86% appearing once.

The sample comprised peripheral blood. This rearrangement joins TRBV5-1 to TRBJ1-6; 9 bases match TRBD1. The TCR originated in a woman aged 70 to 79 with COVID-19, enrolled during active disease. CDR3 residues: CASSLQGAPNSPLHF. The DNA of the CDR3 is TGCGCCAGCAGCTTACAGGGGGCGCCTAATTCACCCCTCCACTTT.